A single sample gave rise to the 9 T cell receptor beta chains below, sequenced in a study of OX40 agonist ivuxolimab in advanced cancers. Produced via immunoSEQ multiplex PCR; TCRdb's table is partial and in-frame only. The sample has roughly 71,000 clones, around 83% seen once. Here the sequenced sample was CD4+ or CD8+ T cells sorted from blood, taken in a trial of the OX40 agonist ivuxolimab. Receptors were obtained from an adult with an advanced solid tumor such as melanoma, head and neck, liver or kidney cancer.

The chain is built from TRBV5-1 and TRBJ2-5, with D perhaps matching TRBD1 (5 bases). The V end was cut by 1 base, the J end by 5 bases, with 12 bases between. Per the germline V gene, CDR1 is SGHRS and CDR2 is YFSETQ. CDR3 size: 14 residues. CDR3 nucleotides: TGCGCCAGCAGCTTGCAGGGTCTGGGGGAGACCCAGTACTTC. Translation: CASSLQGLGETQYF.

The chain links TRBV6-5 to TRBJ2-7; 9 bases are shared with TRBD1. The CDR3 has 15 residues. Germline trimming cut 5 bases from V and 5 bases from J; bases unmatched to any gene: 10. CDR1 MNHEY and CDR2 SVGAGI come from the germline V gene. CDR3 in DNA: TGTGCCAGCAGTACACCGGGACAGGGTTCCGACGAGCAGTACTTC. Encoded protein: CASSTPGQGSDEQYF.

The genes are TRBV28 and TRBJ1-5, with D perhaps matching TRBD1 (6 bases). V was pared by 3 bases and J by 0 bases, with 15 bases between. Germline assignment: CDR1 MDHEN and CDR2 SYDVKM. CDR3 length: 17 residues. CDR3 DNA sequence: TGTGCCAGCAGTTTTTTAGGACAGATTTATAGCAATCAGCCCCAGCATTTT. As protein: CASSFLGQIYSNQPQHF.

This sequence joins TRBV9 and TRBJ2-5; D is undetermined. The germline V and J ends were trimmed by 4 bases and 3 bases, with 13 bases remaining between them. CDR3 length: 14 residues. Germline-derived CDR1 and CDR2 are SGDLS and YYNGEE. The CDR3 spells CASSPSWVEETQYF. In DNA form, the CDR3 reads TGTGCCAGCAGCCCATCTTGGGTGGAAGAGACCCAGTACTTC.

V usage is TRBV13 and J usage is TRBJ2-1; the match to TRBD2 covers 9 bases. CDR3 length: 17 amino acids. V shed 5 bases and J 6 bases; nucleotides not matched to a gene: 14. CDR1 and CDR2 (germline): PRHDT, FYEKMQ (reference sequence). CDR3 residues: CASSRYVAGGRTNEQFF. DNA of the CDR3: TGTGCCAGCAGCCGATACGTCGCGGGAGGGAGGACCAATGAGCAGTTCTTC.

This clone was seen only once. This chain links TRBV30 with TRBJ1-6, with TRBD1 identical over 9 bases. Trimming at V came to 2 bases and at J to 7 bases, leaving 9 bases not matched to a gene. This CDR3 contains 16 residues. Germline-derived CDR1 and CDR2 are GTSNPN and SVGIG (reference sequence). The CDR3 here is CAWSKGFGTGNSPLHF. The CDR3 DNA is TGTGCCTGGAGTAAAGGATTCGGGACAGGGAATTCACCCCTCCACTTT.

CDR3 protein: CSASFPYEQYF. CDR3 nucleotides: TGCAGTGCTAGCTTCCCTTACGAGCAGTACTTC. This chain uses TRBV20-1 with TRBJ2-7; D not resolved. Trimming removed 3 bases from V and 4 bases from J, with 7 bases in between. The germline V gene encodes CDR1 DFQATT and CDR2 SNEGSKA (reference sequence). CDR3 size: 11 residues.

This clone was seen a few times. V and J are TRBV5-4 and TRBJ2-3; D unclear. Germline values: CDR1 SGHNT, CDR2 YYREEE (reference sequence). The V end lost 4 bases, the J end lost 5 bases, and 8 bases lay between the germline ends. CDR3 length: 12 residues. The CDR3 nucleotides read TGTGCCAGCAGCCAAGTGGGAGATACGCAGTATTTT. Translation: CASSQVGDTQYF.

The chain is built from TRBV5-4 and TRBJ2-1; either TRBD1 or TRBD2 may fit D (7 bases each). CDR1 SGHNT and CDR2 YYREEE come from the germline V gene (reference sequence). This CDR3 comprises 17 residues. Trimming stripped 4 bases from V and 5 bases from J, with 22 bases between. In DNA form, the CDR3 reads TGTGCCAGCAGCACCACTTCGACAGGGAGGGGGAACAATGAGCAGTTCTTC. Protein: CASSTTSTGRGNNEQFF.